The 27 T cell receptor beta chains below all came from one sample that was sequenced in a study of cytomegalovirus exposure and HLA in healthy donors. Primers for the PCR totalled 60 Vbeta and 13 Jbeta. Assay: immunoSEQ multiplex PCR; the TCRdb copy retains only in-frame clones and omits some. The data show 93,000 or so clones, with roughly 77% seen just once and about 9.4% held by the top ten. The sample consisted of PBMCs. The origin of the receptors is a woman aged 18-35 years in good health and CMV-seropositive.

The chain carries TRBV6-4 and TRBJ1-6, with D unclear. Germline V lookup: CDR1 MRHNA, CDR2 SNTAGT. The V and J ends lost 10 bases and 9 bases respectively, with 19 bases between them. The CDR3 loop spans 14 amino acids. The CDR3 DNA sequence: TGTGCCACCCTTCAGTCCCGCCGAAGTTCACCCCTCCACTTT. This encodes CATLQSRRSSPLHF.

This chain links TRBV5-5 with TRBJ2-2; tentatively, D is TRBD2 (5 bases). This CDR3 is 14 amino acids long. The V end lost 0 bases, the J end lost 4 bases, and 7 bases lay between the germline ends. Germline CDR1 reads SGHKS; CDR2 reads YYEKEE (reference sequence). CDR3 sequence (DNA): TGTGCCAGCAGCTTGGTGGCGGGCACCGGGGAGCTGTTTTTT. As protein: CASSLVAGTGELFF.

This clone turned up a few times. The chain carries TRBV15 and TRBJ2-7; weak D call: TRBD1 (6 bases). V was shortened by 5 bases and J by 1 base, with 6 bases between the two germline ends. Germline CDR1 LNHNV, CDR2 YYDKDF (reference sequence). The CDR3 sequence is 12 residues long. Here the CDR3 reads CATSGQSYEQYF. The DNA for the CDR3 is TGTGCCACCAGCGGACAGTCCTACGAGCAGTACTTC. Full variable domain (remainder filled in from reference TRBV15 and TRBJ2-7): DAMVIQNPRYQVTQFGKPVTLSCSQTLNHNVMYWYQQKSSQAPKLLFHYYDKDFNNEADTPDNFQSRRPNTSFCFLDIRSPGLGDTAMYLCATSGQSYEQYFGPGTRLTVT.

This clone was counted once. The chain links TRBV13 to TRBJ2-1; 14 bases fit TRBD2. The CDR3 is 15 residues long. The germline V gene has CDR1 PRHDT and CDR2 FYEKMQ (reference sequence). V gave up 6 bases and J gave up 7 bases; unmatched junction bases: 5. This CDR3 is CASSPGTSGRNEQFF. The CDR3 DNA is TGTGCCAGCAGTCCCGGGACTAGCGGGAGAAATGAGCAGTTCTTC.

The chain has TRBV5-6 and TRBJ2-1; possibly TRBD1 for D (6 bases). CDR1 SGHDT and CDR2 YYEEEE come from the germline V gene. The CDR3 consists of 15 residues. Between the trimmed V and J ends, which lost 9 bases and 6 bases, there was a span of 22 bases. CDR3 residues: CATRQGRALANEQFF. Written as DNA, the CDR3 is TGTGCCACCCGCCAGGGGCGTGCCCTGGCCAATGAGCAGTTCTTC. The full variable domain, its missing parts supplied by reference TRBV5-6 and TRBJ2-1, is DAGVTQSPTHLIKTRGQQVTLRCSPKSGHDTVSWYQQALGQGPQFIFQYYEEEERQRGNFPDRFSGHQFPNYSSELNVNALLLGDSALYLCATRQGRALANEQFFGPGTRLTVL.

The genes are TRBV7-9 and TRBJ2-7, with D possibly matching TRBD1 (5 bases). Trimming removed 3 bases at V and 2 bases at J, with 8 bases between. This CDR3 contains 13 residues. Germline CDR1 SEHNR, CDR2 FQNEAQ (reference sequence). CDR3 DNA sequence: TGTGCCAGCAGCTTGGGGCCCCCCTACGAGCAGTACTTC. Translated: CASSLGPPYEQYF.

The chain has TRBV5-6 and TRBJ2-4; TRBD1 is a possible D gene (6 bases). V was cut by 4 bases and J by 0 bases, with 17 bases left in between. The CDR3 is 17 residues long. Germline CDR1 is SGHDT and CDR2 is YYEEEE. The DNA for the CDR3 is TGTGCCAGCAGCGCGGAGGACAGCCGCCTAGCCAAAAACATTCAGTACTTC. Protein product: CASSAEDSRLAKNIQYF.

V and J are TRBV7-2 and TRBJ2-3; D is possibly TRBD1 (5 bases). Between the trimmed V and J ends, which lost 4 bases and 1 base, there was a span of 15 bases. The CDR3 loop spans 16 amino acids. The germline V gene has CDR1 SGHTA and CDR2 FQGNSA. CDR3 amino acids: CASSSRALWGTDTQYF. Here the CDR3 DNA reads TGTGCCAGCAGCTCCAGGGCCCTCTGGGGCACAGATACGCAGTATTTT.

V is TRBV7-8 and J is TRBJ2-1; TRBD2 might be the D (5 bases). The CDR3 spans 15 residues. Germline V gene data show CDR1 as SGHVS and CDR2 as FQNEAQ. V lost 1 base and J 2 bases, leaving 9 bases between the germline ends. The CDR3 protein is CASSLGGGPYNEQFF. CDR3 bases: TGTGCCAGCAGCTTAGGTGGCGGGCCCTACAATGAGCAGTTCTTC. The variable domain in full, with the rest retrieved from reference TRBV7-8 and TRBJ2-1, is GAGVSQSPRYKVAKRGQDVALRCDPISGHVSLFWYQQALGQGPEFLTYFQNEAQLDKSGLPSDRFFAERPEGSVSTLKIQRTQQEDSAVYLCASSLGGGPYNEQFFGPGTRLTVL.

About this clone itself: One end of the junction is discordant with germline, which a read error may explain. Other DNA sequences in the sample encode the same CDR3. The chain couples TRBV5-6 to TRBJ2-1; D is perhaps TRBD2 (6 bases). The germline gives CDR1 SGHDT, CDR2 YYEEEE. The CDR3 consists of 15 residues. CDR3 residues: CASSPAGAAGGEQFF. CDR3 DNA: TGCGCCAGCAGCCCAGCGGGTGCCGCCGGCGGTGAGCAGTTCTTC.

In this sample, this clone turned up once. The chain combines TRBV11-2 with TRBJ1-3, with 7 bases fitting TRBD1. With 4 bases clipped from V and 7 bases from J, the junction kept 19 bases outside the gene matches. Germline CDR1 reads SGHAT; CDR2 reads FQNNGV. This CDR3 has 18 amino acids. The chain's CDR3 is CASSSPPHRGLWRNTIYF. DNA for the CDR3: TGTGCCAGCAGCTCACCCCCCCACAGGGGATTGTGGCGGAACACCATATATTTT. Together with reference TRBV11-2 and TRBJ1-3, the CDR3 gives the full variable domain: EAGVAQSPRYKIIEKRQSVAFWCNPISGHATLYWYQQILGQGPKLLIQFQNNGVVDDSQLPKDRFSAERLKGVDSTLKIQPAKLEDSAVYLCASSSPPHRGLWRNTIYFGEGSWLTVV.

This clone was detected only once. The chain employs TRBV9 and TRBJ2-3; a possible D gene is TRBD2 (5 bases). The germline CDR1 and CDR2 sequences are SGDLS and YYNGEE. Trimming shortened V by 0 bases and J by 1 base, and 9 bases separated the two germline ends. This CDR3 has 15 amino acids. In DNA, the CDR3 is TGTGCCAGCAGCGTAGAAGCGGTCGGCACAGATACGCAGTATTTT. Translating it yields CASSVEAVGTDTQYF.

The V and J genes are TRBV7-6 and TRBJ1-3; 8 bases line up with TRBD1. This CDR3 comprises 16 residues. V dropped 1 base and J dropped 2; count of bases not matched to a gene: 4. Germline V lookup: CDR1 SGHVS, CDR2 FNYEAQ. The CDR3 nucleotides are TGTGCCAGCAGCTTAGGGACAGGGAGGACTGGAAACACCATATATTTT. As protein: CASSLGTGRTGNTIYF. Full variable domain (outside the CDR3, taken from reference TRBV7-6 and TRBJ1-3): GAGVSQSPRYKVTKRGQDVALRCDPISGHVSLYWYRQALGQGPEFLTYFNYEAQQDKSGLPNDRFSAERPEGSISTLTIQRTEQRDSAMYRCASSLGTGRTGNTIYFGEGSWLTVV.

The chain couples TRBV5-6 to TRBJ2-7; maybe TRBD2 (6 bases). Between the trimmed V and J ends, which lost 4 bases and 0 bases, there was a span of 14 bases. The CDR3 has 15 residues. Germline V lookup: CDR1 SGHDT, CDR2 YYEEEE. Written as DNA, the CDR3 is TGTGCCAGCAGCCCGGGGGACGGACCCTCCTACGAGCAGTACTTC. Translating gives CASSPGDGPSYEQYF.

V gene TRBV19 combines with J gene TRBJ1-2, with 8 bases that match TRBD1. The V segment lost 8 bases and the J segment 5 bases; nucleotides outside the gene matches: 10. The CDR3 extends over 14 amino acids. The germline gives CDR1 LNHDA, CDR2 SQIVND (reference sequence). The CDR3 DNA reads TGTGCCAGTCGGGACAGGTCCTATGGGTATGGCTACACCTTC. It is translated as CASRDRSYGYGYTF.

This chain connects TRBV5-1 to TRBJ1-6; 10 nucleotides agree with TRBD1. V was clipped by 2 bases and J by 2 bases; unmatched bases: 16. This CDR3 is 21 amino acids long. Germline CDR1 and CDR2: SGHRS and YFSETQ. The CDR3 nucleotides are TGCGCCAGCAGCTTTTTCCAGGGACAGGGGTCGCTGGACCCCTATAATTCACCCCTCCACTTT. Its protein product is CASSFFQGQGSLDPYNSPLHF. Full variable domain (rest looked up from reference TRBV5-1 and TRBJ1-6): KAGVTQTPRYLIKTRGQQVTLSCSPISGHRSVSWYQQTPGQGLQFLFEYFSETQRNKGNFPGRFSGRQFSNSRSEMNVSTLELGDSALYLCASSFFQGQGSLDPYNSPLHFGNGTRLTVT.

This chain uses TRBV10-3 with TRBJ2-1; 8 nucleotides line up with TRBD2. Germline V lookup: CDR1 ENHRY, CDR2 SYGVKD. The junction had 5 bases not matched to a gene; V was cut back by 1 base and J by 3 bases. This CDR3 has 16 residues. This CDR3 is CAISEFNGGDYNEQFF. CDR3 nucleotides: TGTGCCATCAGTGAGTTTAACGGGGGGGACTACAATGAGCAGTTCTTC.

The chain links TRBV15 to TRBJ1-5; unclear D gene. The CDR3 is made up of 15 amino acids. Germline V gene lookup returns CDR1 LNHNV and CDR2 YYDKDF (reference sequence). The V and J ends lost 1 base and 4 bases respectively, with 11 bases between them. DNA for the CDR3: TGTGCCACCAGCAGAGTGTTAGGAGGGAATCAGCCCCAGCATTTT. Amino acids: CATSRVLGGNQPQHF.

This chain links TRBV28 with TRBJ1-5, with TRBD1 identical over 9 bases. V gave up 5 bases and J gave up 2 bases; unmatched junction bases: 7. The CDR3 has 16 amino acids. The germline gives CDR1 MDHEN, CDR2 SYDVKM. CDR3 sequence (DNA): TGTGCCAGCAGTACCGGACAGGGGATGGGCAATCAGCCCCAGCATTTT. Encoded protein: CASSTGQGMGNQPQHF.

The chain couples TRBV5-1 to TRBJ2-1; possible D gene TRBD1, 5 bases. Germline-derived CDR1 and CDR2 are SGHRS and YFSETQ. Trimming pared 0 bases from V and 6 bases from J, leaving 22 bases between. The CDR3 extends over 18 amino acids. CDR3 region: CASSLVQGLGFLPNEQFF. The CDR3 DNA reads TGCGCCAGCAGCTTGGTGCAGGGATTAGGGTTTCTCCCCAATGAGCAGTTCTTC. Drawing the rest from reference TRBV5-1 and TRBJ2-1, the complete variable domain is KAGVTQTPRYLIKTRGQQVTLSCSPISGHRSVSWYQQTPGQGLQFLFEYFSETQRNKGNFPGRFSGRQFSNSRSEMNVSTLELGDSALYLCASSLVQGLGFLPNEQFFGPGTRLTVL.

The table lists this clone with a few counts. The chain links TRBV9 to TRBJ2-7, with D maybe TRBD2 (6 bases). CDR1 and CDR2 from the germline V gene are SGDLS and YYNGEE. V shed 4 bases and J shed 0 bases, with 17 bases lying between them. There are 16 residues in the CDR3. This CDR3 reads CASSPVGGALSYEQYF. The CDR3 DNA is TGTGCCAGCAGCCCGGTCGGGGGAGCCCTCTCCTACGAGCAGTACTTC.

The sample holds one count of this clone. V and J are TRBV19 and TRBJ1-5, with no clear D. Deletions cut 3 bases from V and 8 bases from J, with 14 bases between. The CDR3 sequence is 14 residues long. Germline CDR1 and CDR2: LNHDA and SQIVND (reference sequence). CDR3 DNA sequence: TGTGCCAGTAGTATCGAGGCCCTCTGGGAGCCCCAGCATTTT. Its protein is CASSIEALWEPQHF.

The CDR3 reads CAISVDSKETQYF. DNA of the CDR3: TGTGCCATCAGTGTTGACAGTAAAGAGACCCAGTACTTC. The V call is TRBV10-3, the J call TRBJ2-5; D possibly corresponds to TRBD1 (5 bases). The CDR3 has 13 amino acids. Trimming removed 4 bases at V and 3 bases at J, with 9 bases between. Germline V gives CDR1 ENHRY, CDR2 SYGVKD.

CDR3 nucleotides: TGTGCCAGCTCACCTACTGGAGGTAGCGGGGATACGCAGTATTTT. Its protein is CASSPTGGSGDTQYF. This rearrangement joins TRBV18 to TRBJ2-3; TRBD2 matches at 7 bases. The CDR3 consists of 15 residues. With V trimmed by 3 bases and J by 6 bases, 9 bases remained unmatched. Looked up from germline, CDR1 is KGHSH and CDR2 is LQKENI.

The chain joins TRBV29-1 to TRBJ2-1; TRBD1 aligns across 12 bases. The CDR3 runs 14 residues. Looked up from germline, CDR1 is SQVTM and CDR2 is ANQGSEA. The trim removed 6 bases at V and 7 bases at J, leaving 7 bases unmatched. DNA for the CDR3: TGCAGCGTGCAGGGACAGGGGGCTAAAAATGAGCAGTTCTTC. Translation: CSVQGQGAKNEQFF.

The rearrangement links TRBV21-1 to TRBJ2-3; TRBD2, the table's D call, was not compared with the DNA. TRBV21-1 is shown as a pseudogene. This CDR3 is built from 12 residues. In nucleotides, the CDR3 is TGTGCCAGCAGCGAGACTTTAGATACGCAGTATTTT. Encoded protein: CASSETLDTQYF.

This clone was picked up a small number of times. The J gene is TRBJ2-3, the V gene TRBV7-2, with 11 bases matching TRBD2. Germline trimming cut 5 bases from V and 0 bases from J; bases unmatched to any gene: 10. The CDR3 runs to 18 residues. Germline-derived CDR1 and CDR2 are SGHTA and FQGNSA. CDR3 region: CASSDLPGLAASTDTQYF. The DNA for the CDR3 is TGTGCCAGCAGCGACCTTCCGGGACTAGCGGCCAGCACAGATACGCAGTATTTT.